A selection of T cell receptor delta chains follows, all from one sample in a study of γδ T cells in repeated Plasmodium falciparum infection. TCRdb reanalysed the multiplex PCR reads via CATT. The sample consists of 85,000 to 90,000 delta-chain clones, approximately 1.5% of them appearing once. Sample: gamma-delta T cells from blood. The receptors shown here come from a pool of human donors (malaria-infected and uninfected, not separated). Each CDR3 is given with its conserved first and last residue. The order of the fields is clone size, J gene, V gene, D gene, CDR3 protein, CDR3 DNA. The D gene is left open where the match is weak. Clone size is given as once, few or many counts, or a class when the clone is expanded.

many | TRDJ1 | TRDV1 | NA | CALGIFPLSPDKLIF | TGTGCTCTTGGTATCTTTCCCCTAAGCCCCGATAAACTCATCTTT
medium-sized | TRDJ1 | TRDV1 | TRDD3 | CALGEQAYVLGGRLIF | TGTGCTCTTGGGGAACAAGCCTACGTTCTGGGGGGACGACTCATCTTT
medium-sized | TRDJ3 | TRDV2 | NA | CACDTAGGPSSWDTRQMFF | TGTGCCTGTGACACCGCGGGGGGCCCAAGCTCCTGGGACACCCGACAGATGTTTTTC
many | TRDJ1 | TRDV1 | TRDD3 | CALGEFQYWGLIHTDKLIF | TGTGCTCTTGGGGAATTTCAGTACTGGGGGTTAATCCACACCGATAAACTCATCTTT
medium-sized | TRDJ1 | TRDV1 | NA | CALWSYASLVLKRGSYTDKLIF | TGTGCTCTTTGGTCTTACGCCTCCCTAGTCCTTAAAAGGGGATCGTACACCGATAAACTCATCTTT
many | TRDJ1 | TRDV1 | TRDD3 | CALGRGAEAPLFGYWGPLNDKLIF | TGTGCTCTTGGGAGGGGCGCGGAGGCACCTTTATTTGGGTACTGGGGGCCCTTGAACGATAAACTCATCTTT
many | TRDJ1 | TRDV1 | TRDD3 | CALGDHQIRRGLLGLRYTDKLIF | TGTGCTCTTGGGGACCACCAAATCCGACGGGGCTTACTGGGGTTGCGGTACACCGATAAACTCATCTTT
many | TRDJ1 | TRDV1 | NA | CALGEIPRLGRIPRKLIF | TGTGCTCTTGGGGAAATCCCTCGTTTGGGGAGAATTCCCCGAAAACTCATCTTT
many | TRDJ1 | TRDV1 | TRDD3 | CALGARYPILYWGMETDKLIF | TGTGCTCTTGGGGCCCGATATCCAATTCTTTACTGGGGGATGGAAACCGATAAACTCATCTTT
many | TRDJ3 | TRDV2 | TRDD3 | CACSRPNWGILSSWDTRQMFF | TGTGCCTGCTCACGGCCGAACTGGGGGATCCTAAGCTCCTGGGACACCCGACAGATGTTTTTC
many | TRDJ1 | TRDV1 | NA | CALGERMYTDKLIF | TGTGCTCTTGGGGAACGGATGTACACCGATAAACTCATCTTT
many | TRDJ1 | TRDV1 | TRDD3 | CALGSPSYDWGIRVSGQITDKLIF | TGTGCTCTTGGGAGTCCTTCCTACGACTGGGGGATACGCGTATCCGGACAGATCACCGATAAACTCATCTTT
many | TRDJ1 | TRDV2 | TRDD3 | CACDTLILGDTNDKLIF | TGTGCCTGTGACACCCTCATACTGGGGGATACTAACGATAAACTCATCTTT
many | TRDJ1 | TRDV1 | TRDD2 | CALGDHLPTGVPLRDTDKLIF | TGTGCTCTTGGGGATCACCTTCCTACGGGGGTCCCACTGAGGGACACCGATAAACTCATCTTT
many | TRDJ1 | TRDV1 | NA | CALGGRPSADTDKLIF | TGTGCTCTTGGGGGCCGGCCTTCCGCTGACACCGATAAACTCATCTTT
many | TRDJ1 | TRDV1 | NA | CALGDLNLPPLGLIPSKLIF | TGTGCTCTTGGGGACCTTAACCTTCCACCACTGGGCCTAATACCAAGTAAACTCATCTTT
medium-sized | TRDJ1 | TRDV2 | NA | CACDTFQTDKLIF | TGTGCCTGTGACACGTTCCAGACCGATAAACTCATCTTT
many | TRDJ1 | TRDV1 | NA | CALGDCLPDGTNSYTDKLIF | TGTGCTCTTGGGGACTGTCTTCCCGACGGGACTAACTCGTACACCGATAAACTCATCTTT
many | TRDJ1 | TRDV1 | NA | CALGAPSWAGGRYTDKLIF | TGTGCTCTTGGGGCTCCTTCCTGGGCTGGGGGACGGTACACCGATAAACTCATCTTT
many | TRDJ1 | TRDV1 | NA | CALGELNFNGDKLIF | TGTGCTCTTGGGGAACTCAACTTCAACGGCGATAAACTCATCTTT
many | TRDJ1 | TRDV2 | TRDD3 | CACDTFRGILFADKLIF | TGTGCCTGTGACACGTTCCGGGGGATACTGTTCGCCGATAAACTCATCTTT